The TCR beta chain under discussion was sequenced for a study of cytomegalovirus exposure and HLA in healthy donors. Study results and caveats: Likely technical artifact: a cluster of highly shared sequence variants. Data from an earlier analysis indicated that most TCR beta V segments were productive either about 90% or about 30% of the time.

Concerning this clone: Its antigen is undetermined.

The PCR contained 60 Vbeta and 13 Jbeta primers. This table comes from immunoSEQ multiplex PCR, and its TCRdb copy is limited to in-frame clones, with some not included. The table records 150,000 or so clones, roughly 77% of them present only once. The CDR3 is 15 residues long. Trimming pared 0 bases from V and 5 bases from J, leaving 13 bases between. CDR1 is LGHNA and CDR2 is YSLEER in the germline V gene. Sequenced sample: PBMCs. V gene TRBV4-3 combines with J gene TRBJ1-2; the D gene is possibly TRBD1 (6 bases). The sequence was obtained from a woman in her thirties or forties in good health and CMV-seropositive. The DNA for the CDR3 is TGCGCCAGCAGCCAAGATCGGGACACACGTTATGGCTACACCTTC. It encodes CASSQDRDTRYGYTF.